The subject of this entry is one T cell receptor beta chain. Participants, patients aged 18 to 65, had newly diagnosed hyperthyroidism with a duration under 2 months. This sample was taken from a study of T cells in Graves' hyperthyroidism and ophthalmopathy. For the study at large: Staff took peripheral blood when the initial diagnosis was made, before any treatment began.

The source material, RNA transcripts, was used to amplify TCR beta CDR3 regions. HTBI primers were used for first-round RT-PCR of the TCR CDR3. TCRdb redid the calling of the multiplex PCR reads with MiXCR, one entry per CDR3 protein. The table shows fewer than 600,000 distinct CDR3 sequences, with 11% to 15% occurring only once. This CDR3 has 17 residues. Unmatched junction bases numbered 9, after V lost 3 bases and J lost 2 bases. Germline assignment: CDR1 LGHDT and CDR2 YNNKEL (reference sequence). The source material was blood. V and J are TRBV3-1 and TRBJ2-4, with 8 bases identical to TRBD2. The origin of this receptor is a woman aged 40 to 50 with Graves' hyperthyroidism. This CDR3 is CASSQGSGSGPKNIQYF. CDR3 DNA sequence: TGTGCCAGCAGCCAGGGCAGCGGGAGTGGGCCCAAAAACATTCAGTACTTC.